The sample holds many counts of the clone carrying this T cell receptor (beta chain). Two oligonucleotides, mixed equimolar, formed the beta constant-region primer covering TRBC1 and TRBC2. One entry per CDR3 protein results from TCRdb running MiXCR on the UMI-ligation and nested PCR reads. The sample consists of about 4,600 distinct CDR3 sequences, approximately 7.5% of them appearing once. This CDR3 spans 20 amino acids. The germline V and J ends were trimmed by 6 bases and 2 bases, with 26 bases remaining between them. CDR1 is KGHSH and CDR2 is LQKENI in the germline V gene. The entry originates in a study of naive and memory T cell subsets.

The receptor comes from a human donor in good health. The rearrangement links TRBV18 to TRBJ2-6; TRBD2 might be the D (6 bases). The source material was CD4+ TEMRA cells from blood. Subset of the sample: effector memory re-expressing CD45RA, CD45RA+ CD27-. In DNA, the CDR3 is TGTGCCAGCTCTTCCACGGGGGTAGGACCGCCTCCCCCTGGGGCCAACGTCCTGACTTTC. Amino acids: CASSSTGVGPPPPGANVLTF. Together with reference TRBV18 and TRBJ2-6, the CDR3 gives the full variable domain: NAGVMQNPRHLVRRRGQEARLRCSPMKGHSHVYWYRQLPEEGLKFMVYLQKENIIDESGMPKERFSAEFPKEGPSILRIQQVVRGDSAAYFCASSSTGVGPPPPGANVLTFGAGSRLTVL.